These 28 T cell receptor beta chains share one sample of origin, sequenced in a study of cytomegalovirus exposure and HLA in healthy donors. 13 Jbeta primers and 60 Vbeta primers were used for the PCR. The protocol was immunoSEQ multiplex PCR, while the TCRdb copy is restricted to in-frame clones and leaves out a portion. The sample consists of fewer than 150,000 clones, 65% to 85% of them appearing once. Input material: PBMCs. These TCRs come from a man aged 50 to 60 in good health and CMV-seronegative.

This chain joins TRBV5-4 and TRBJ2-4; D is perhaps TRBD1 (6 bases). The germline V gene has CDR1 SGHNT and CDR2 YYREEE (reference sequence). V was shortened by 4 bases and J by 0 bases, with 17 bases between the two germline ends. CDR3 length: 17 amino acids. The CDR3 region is CASSLRDTALAKNIQYF. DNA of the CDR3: TGTGCCAGCAGCCTCCGGGACACGGCTCTAGCCAAAAACATTCAGTACTTC.

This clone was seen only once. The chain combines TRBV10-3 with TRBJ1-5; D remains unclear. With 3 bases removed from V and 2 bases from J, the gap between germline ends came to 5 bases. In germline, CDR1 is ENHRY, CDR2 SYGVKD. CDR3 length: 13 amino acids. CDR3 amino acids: CAISEGGNQPQHF. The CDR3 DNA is TGTGCCATCAGTGAAGGAGGCAATCAGCCCCAGCATTTT.

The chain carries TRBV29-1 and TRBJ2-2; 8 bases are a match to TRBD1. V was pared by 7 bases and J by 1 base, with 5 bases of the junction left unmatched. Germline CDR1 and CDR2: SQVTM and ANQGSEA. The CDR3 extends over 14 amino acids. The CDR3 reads CSAIGTGNTGELFF. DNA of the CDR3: TGCAGCGCCATCGGGACAGGGAACACCGGGGAGCTGTTTTTT.

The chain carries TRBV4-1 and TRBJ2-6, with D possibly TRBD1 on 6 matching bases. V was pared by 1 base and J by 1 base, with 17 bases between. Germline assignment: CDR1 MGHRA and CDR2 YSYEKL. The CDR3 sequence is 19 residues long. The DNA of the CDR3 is TGCGCCAGCAGCCAAGGCTCACAGGGTATAGGATCTGGGGCCAACGTCCTGACTTTC. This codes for CASSQGSQGIGSGANVLTF.

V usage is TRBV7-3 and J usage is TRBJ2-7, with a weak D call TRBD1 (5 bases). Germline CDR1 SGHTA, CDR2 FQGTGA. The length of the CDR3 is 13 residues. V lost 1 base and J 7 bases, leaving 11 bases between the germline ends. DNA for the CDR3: TGTGCCAGCAGCTTAATTGGGGCAGGGGAGCAGTACTTC. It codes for CASSLIGAGEQYF.

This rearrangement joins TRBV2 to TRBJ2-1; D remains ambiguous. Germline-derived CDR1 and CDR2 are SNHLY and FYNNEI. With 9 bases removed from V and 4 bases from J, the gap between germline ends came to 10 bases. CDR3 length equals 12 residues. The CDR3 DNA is TGTGCCAGTCGTACAGCTTACAATGAGCAGTTCTTC. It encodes CASRTAYNEQFF.

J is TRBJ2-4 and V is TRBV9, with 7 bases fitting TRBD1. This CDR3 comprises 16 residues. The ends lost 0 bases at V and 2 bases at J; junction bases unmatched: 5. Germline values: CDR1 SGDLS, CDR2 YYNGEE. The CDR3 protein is CASSVGQGVTKNIQYF. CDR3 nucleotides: TGTGCCAGCAGCGTAGGTCAGGGGGTAACCAAAAACATTCAGTACTTC.

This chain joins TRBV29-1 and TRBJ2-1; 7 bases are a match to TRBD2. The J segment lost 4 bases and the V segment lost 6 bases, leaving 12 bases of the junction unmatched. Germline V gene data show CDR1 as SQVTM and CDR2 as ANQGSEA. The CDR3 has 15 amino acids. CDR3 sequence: CSVETGTISYNEQFF. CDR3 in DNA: TGCAGCGTAGAGACCGGGACTATATCTTACAATGAGCAGTTCTTC.

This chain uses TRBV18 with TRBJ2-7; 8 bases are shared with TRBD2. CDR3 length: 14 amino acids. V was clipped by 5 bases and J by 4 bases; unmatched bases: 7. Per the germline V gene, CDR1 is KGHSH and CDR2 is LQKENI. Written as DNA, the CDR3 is TGTGCCAGCTCAATGACTAGCGCGGTGTACGAGCAGTACTTC. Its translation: CASSMTSAVYEQYF.

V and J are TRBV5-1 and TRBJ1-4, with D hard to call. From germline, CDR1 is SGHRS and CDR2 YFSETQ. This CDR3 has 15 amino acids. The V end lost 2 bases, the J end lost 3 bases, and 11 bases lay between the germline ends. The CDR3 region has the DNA TGCGCCAGCAGCTTCGACGGAGTTCCTAATGAAAAACTGTTTTTT. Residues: CASSFDGVPNEKLFF.

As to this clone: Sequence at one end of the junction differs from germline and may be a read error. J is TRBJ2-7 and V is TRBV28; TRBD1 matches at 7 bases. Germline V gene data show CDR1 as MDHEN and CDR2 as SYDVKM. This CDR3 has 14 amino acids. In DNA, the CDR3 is TGTGCCAGCAGCCAGACAGGGAACTCCTACAAGCAGTACTTC. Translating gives CASSQTGNSYKQYF.

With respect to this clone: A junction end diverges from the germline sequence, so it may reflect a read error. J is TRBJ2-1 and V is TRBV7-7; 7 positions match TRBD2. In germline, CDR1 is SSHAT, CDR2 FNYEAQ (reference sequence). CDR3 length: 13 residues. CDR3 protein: CASSPSSGGEQFF. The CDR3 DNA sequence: TGTGCTAGCAGCCCGTCATCGGGGGGTGAGCAGTTCTTC. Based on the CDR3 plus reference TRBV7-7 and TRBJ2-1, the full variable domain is GAGVSQSPRYKVTKRGQDVTLRCDPISSHATLYWYQQALGQGPEFLTYFNYEAQPDKSGLPSDRFSAERPEGSISTLTIQRTEQRDSAMYRCASSPSSGGEQFFGPGTRLTVL.

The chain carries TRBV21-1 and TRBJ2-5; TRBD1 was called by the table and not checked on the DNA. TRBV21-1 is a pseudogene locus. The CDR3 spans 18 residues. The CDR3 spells CASSKVRLTDPYQETQYF. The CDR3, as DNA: TGTGCCAGCAGCAAAGTCAGATTAACAGATCCGTACCAAGAGACCCAGTACTTC.

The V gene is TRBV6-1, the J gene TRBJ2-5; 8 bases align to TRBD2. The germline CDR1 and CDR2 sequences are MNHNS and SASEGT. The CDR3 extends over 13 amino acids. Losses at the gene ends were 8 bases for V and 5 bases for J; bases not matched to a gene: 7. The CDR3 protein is CASGGGLGETQYF. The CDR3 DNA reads TGTGCCAGCGGCGGGGGGCTGGGGGAGACCCAGTACTTC.

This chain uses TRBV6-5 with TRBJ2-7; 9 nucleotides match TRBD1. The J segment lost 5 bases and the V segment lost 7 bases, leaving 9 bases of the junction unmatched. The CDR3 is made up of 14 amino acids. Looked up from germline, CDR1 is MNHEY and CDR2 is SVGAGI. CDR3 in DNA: TGTGCCAGCACCATTGGACAGGGGACCCACGAGCAGTACTTC. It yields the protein CASTIGQGTHEQYF.

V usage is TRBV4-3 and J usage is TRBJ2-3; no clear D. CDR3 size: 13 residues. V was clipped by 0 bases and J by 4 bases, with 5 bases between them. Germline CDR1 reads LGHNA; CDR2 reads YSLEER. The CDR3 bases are TGCGCCAGCAGCCAAGATCATTCAGATACGCAGTATTTT. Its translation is CASSQDHSDTQYF.

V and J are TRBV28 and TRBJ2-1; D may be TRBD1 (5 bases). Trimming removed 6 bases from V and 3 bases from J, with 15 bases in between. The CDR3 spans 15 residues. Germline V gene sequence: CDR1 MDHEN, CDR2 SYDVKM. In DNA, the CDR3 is TGTGCCAGCAGGAGCCTACGCAGGGACTACAATGAGCAGTTCTTC. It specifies CASRSLRRDYNEQFF.

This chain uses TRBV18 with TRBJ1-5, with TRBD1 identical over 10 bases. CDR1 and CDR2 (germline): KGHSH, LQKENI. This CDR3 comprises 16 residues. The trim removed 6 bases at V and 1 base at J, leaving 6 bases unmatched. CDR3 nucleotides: TGTGCCAGCTCTCTTAGGACAGGGGGGAGCAATCAGCCCCAGCATTTT. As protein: CASSLRTGGSNQPQHF.

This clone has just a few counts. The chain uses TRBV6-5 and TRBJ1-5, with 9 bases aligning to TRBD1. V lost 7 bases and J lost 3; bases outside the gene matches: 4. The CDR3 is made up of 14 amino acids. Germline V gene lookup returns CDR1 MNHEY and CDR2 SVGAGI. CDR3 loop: CASKGQGYNQPQHF. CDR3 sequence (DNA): TGTGCCAGCAAGGGACAGGGATACAATCAGCCCCAGCATTTT.

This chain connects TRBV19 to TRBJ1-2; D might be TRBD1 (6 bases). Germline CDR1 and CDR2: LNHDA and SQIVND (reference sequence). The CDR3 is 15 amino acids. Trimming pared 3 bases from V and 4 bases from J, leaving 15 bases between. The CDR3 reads CASSMYRDGIYGYTF. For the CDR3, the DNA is TGTGCCAGTAGTATGTACAGGGATGGAATCTATGGCTACACCTTC. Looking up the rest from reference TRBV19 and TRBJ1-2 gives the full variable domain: DGGITQSPKYLFRKEGQNVTLSCEQNLNHDAMYWYRQDPGQGLRLIYYSQIVNDFQKGDIAEGYSVSREKKESFPLTVTSAQKNPTAFYLCASSMYRDGIYGYTFGSGTRLTVV.

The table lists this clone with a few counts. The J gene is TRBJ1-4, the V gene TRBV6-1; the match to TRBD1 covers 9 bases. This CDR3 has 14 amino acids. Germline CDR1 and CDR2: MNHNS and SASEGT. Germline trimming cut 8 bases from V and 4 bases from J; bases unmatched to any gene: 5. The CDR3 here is CASSGQGLNEKLFF. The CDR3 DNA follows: TGTGCCAGCTCGGGACAGGGCCTTAATGAAAAACTGTTTTTT.

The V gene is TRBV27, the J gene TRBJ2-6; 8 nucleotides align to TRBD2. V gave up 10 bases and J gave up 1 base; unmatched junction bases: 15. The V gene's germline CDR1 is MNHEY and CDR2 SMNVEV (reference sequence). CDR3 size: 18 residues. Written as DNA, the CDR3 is TGTGCCACGGCCCGAGCGGGAGTAGGGATGTCTGGGGCCAACGTCCTGACTTTC. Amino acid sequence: CATARAGVGMSGANVLTF.

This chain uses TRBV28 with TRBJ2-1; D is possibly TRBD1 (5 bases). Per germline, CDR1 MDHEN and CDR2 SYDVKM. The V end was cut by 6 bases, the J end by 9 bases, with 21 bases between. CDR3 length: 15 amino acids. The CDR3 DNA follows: TGTGCCAGCAGGGGCATGCAGGGTTCTCTAAGTGAGCAGTTCTTC. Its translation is CASRGMQGSLSEQFF.

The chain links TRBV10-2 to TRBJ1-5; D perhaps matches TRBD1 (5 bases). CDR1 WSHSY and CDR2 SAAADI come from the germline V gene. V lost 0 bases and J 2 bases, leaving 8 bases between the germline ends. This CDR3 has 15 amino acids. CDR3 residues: CASSESSGGNQPQHF. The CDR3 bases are TGCGCCAGCAGTGAGTCGTCGGGGGGCAATCAGCCCCAGCATTTT.

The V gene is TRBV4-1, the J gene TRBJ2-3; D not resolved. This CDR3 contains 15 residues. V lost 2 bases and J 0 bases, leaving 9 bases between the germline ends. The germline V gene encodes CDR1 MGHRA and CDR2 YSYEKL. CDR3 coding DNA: TGCGCCAGCAGCCAATTGGGCGCTAGCACAGATACGCAGTATTTT. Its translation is CASSQLGASTDTQYF.

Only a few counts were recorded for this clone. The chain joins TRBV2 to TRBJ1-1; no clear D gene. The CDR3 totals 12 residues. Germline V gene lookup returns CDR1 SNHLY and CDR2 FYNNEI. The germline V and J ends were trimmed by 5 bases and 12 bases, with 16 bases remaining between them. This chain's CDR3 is CASSRVSGRTFF. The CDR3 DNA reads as TGTGCCAGCAGTCGAGTATCCGGGAGAACTTTCTTT.

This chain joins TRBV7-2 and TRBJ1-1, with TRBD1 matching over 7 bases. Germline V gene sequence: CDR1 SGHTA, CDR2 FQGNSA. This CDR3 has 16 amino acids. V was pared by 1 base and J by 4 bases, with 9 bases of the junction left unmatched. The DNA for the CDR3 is TGTGCCAGCAGCTTAGAGGGGGCAAGGCGAGGCACTGAAGCTTTCTTT. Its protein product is CASSLEGARRGTEAFF. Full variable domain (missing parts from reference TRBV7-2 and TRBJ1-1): GAGVSQSPSNKVTEKGKDVELRCDPISGHTALYWYRQSLGQGLEFLIYFQGNSAPDKSGLPSDRFSAERTGGSVSTLTIQRTQQEDSAVYLCASSLEGARRGTEAFFGQGTRLTVV.

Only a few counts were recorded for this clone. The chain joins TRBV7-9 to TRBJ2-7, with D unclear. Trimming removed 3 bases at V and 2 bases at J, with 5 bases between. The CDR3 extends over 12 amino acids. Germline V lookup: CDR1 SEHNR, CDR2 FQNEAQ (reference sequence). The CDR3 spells CASSFGTYEQYF. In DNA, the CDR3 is TGTGCCAGCAGCTTCGGTACCTACGAGCAGTACTTC.